Listed below are T cell receptor beta chains from one sample, sequenced in a study of CD8 T cells in ankylosing spondylitis. Via MiXCR, TCRdb re-called the 5' RACE reads, giving one row per CDR3 protein. Of under 450,000 distinct CDR3 sequences listed, about 20% are singletons. Sequencing input: blood, either unsorted or a sorted T cell fraction (not recorded which). The receptors shown here come from a male donor with ankylosing spondylitis or in good health (not recorded which). CDR3s include the opening cysteine and the closing phenylalanine or tryptophan. Each record gives: V gene, D gene, clone size, J gene, CDR3 DNA, CDR3 protein. D genes are given only for firm matches. Clone size is given for some rows only: seen once, a few or many times, or a class if the clone is expanded.

v_call: TRBV15; d_call: TRBD2; clone_size: .; j_call: TRBJ2-7; cdr3_nt: TGTGCCACCAGCAGCCTAGGTGGGACTAGCGGGGGGAACCGGCACGAGCAGTACTTC; cdr3_aa: CATSSLGGTSGGNRHEQYF
v_call: TRBV5-1; d_call: .; clone_size: few; j_call: TRBJ2-1; cdr3_nt: TGCGCCAGCAGCTTGGGCCAGGGCGGGATATACAATGAGCAGTTCTTC; cdr3_aa: CASSLGQGGIYNEQFF
v_call: TRBV6-5; d_call: .; clone_size: .; j_call: TRBJ1-2; cdr3_nt: TGTGCCAGCAGTTCCGTCGGCCAGTATGGCTACACCTTC; cdr3_aa: CASSSVGQYGYTF
v_call: TRBV27; d_call: .; clone_size: .; j_call: TRBJ2-1; cdr3_nt: TGTGCCAGCAGTTTAGACGTGGGGAGCTCCTACAATGAGCAGTTCTTC; cdr3_aa: CASSLDVGSSYNEQFF
v_call: TRBV15; d_call: TRBD1; clone_size: .; j_call: TRBJ1-5; cdr3_nt: TGTGCCACCAGCAGAGCTCGGGACAGTTGGTATCAGCCCCAGCATTTT; cdr3_aa: CATSRARDSWYQPQHF
v_call: TRBV29-1; d_call: TRBD2; clone_size: .; j_call: TRBJ2-3; cdr3_nt: TGCAGCGTTGAAGTGGTGGCGGGGGGGGCCACAGATACGCAGTATTTT; cdr3_aa: CSVEVVAGGATDTQYF
v_call: TRBV10-3; d_call: .; clone_size: few; j_call: TRBJ2-1; cdr3_nt: TGTGCCACTCGGGGGAGCCACAATGAGCAGTTCTTC; cdr3_aa: CATRGSHNEQFF
v_call: TRBV5-1; d_call: .; clone_size: .; j_call: TRBJ1-5; cdr3_nt: TGCGCCAGCAGCTTGGCCTGGAATCAGCCCCAGCATTTT; cdr3_aa: CASSLAWNQPQHF
v_call: TRBV4-1; d_call: TRBD2; clone_size: .; j_call: TRBJ2-3; cdr3_nt: TGCGCCAGCAGCTCACCCCCAGCGGGGGGGCCACATACGCAGTATTTT; cdr3_aa: CASSSPPAGGPHTQYF
v_call: TRBV20-1; d_call: TRBD1; clone_size: .; j_call: TRBJ2-7; cdr3_nt: TGCAGTGCTAGAGATCTGACAGGGGCCCCCTACGAGCAGTACTTC; cdr3_aa: CSARDLTGAPYEQYF
v_call: TRBV7-9; d_call: TRBD1; clone_size: few; j_call: TRBJ2-2; cdr3_nt: TGTGCCAGCAGCTCGCCCCGGGACAGGGTCAGCACCGGGGAGCTGTTTTTT; cdr3_aa: CASSSPRDRVSTGELFF
v_call: TRBV10-2; d_call: .; clone_size: .; j_call: TRBJ2-7; cdr3_nt: TGCGCCAGCAGGGACGGGGACTGGGAGCAGTACTTC; cdr3_aa: CASRDGDWEQYF
v_call: TRBV5-1; d_call: .; clone_size: few; j_call: TRBJ1-1; cdr3_nt: TGCGCCAGCAGCCAACACAGGGCCCAGAACACTGAAGCTTTCTTT; cdr3_aa: CASSQHRAQNTEAFF
v_call: TRBV5-4; d_call: .; clone_size: .; j_call: TRBJ2-1; cdr3_nt: TGTGCCAGCAGCTTGGGCGGGGACTCGCCTTACAATGAGCAGTTCTTC; cdr3_aa: CASSLGGDSPYNEQFF
v_call: TRBV13; d_call: .; clone_size: .; j_call: TRBJ2-3; cdr3_nt: TGTGCCAGCAGCTTAGGGGGCGGTACTTCAGATACGCAGTATTTT; cdr3_aa: CASSLGGGTSDTQYF
v_call: TRBV12-3/TRBV12-4; d_call: .; clone_size: .; j_call: TRBJ2-6; cdr3_nt: TGTGCCAGCAGTCCCTGGACGAGACCTAACTCTGGGGCCAACGTCCTGACTTTC; cdr3_aa: CASSPWTRPNSGANVLTF
v_call: TRBV20-1; d_call: TRBD2; clone_size: few; j_call: TRBJ2-4; cdr3_nt: TGCAGTGCTAGAGATTTGGTCGAACTAGCGGGGGCCCTAGCCAAAAACATTCAGTACTTC; cdr3_aa: CSARDLVELAGALAKNIQYF
v_call: TRBV9; d_call: .; clone_size: few; j_call: TRBJ2-3; cdr3_nt: TGTGCCAGCAGCGTAGGGGGGACCCACACAGATACGCAGTATTTT; cdr3_aa: CASSVGGTHTDTQYF
v_call: TRBV29-1; d_call: .; clone_size: .; j_call: TRBJ2-3; cdr3_nt: TGCAGCGTTGGAGTGACTTTGGGCACAGATACGCAGTATTTT; cdr3_aa: CSVGVTLGTDTQYF
v_call: TRBV24-1; d_call: .; clone_size: once; j_call: TRBJ2-5; cdr3_nt: TGTGCCACCAGTGATCGGGCCTCCCTGGCCGGGGGAGAGACCCAGTACTTC; cdr3_aa: CATSDRASLAGGETQYF
v_call: TRBV7-9; d_call: .; clone_size: .; j_call: TRBJ2-4; cdr3_nt: TGTGCCAGCGACTCATCGACAAAGGTAGCCAAAAACATTCAGTACTTC; cdr3_aa: CASDSSTKVAKNIQYF
v_call: TRBV29-1; d_call: TRBD1; clone_size: .; j_call: TRBJ2-7; cdr3_nt: TGCAGCGTTGAGAGCCAGGGACAGGGGTCGGACGAGCAGTACTTC; cdr3_aa: CSVESQGQGSDEQYF
v_call: TRBV5-5; d_call: TRBD1; clone_size: few; j_call: TRBJ2-7; cdr3_nt: TGTGCCAGCAGCTCGACCTCAGGGGGCGCTTCCGACTACGAGCAGTACTTC; cdr3_aa: CASSSTSGGASDYEQYF
v_call: TRBV27; d_call: .; clone_size: .; j_call: TRBJ2-5; cdr3_nt: TGTGCCAGCAGTTTATTCTACATAAGCGGGGACAATACACAAGAGACCCAGTACTTC; cdr3_aa: CASSLFYISGDNTQETQYF
v_call: TRBV5-6; d_call: .; clone_size: once; j_call: TRBJ2-7; cdr3_nt: TGTGCCAGCAGCTGGGGGGAACTCTTGACCTACGAGCAGTACTTC; cdr3_aa: CASSWGELLTYEQYF
v_call: TRBV13; d_call: .; clone_size: .; j_call: TRBJ2-3; cdr3_nt: TGTGCCAGCAGCTTACGCGGTGATTCTAGCACAGATACGCAGTATTTT; cdr3_aa: CASSLRGDSSTDTQYF
v_call: TRBV11-2; d_call: .; clone_size: once; j_call: TRBJ2-1; cdr3_nt: TGTGCCAGCAGCCCCGGTTGGAATGGGGGCTCCTACAATGAGCAGTTATTC; cdr3_aa: CASSPGWNGGSYNEQLF
v_call: TRBV20-1; d_call: TRBD1; clone_size: .; j_call: TRBJ2-1; cdr3_nt: TGCAGTGCCTCTCCGGGACAGGGATACAATGAGCAGTTCTTC; cdr3_aa: CSASPGQGYNEQFF
v_call: TRBV7-2; d_call: TRBD2; clone_size: few; j_call: TRBJ2-3; cdr3_nt: TGTGCCAGCAGCCCGACCCTAAGCGGGGGGCCCACAGATACGCAGTATTTT; cdr3_aa: CASSPTLSGGPTDTQYF
v_call: TRBV5-6; d_call: .; clone_size: few; j_call: TRBJ1-6; cdr3_nt: TGTGCCAGCAGCTTTGCGAAGAAATATAATTCACCCCTCCACTTT; cdr3_aa: CASSFAKKYNSPLHF
v_call: TRBV7-2; d_call: TRBD1; clone_size: few; j_call: TRBJ2-7; cdr3_nt: TGTGCCAGCAGCCCGACTATCCGACAGGGCTACGAGCAGTACTTC; cdr3_aa: CASSPTIRQGYEQYF
v_call: TRBV25-1; d_call: .; clone_size: .; j_call: TRBJ2-5; cdr3_nt: TGTGCCAGCAGTGCCCCTAACGGAGAGACCCAGTACTTC; cdr3_aa: CASSAPNGETQYF
v_call: TRBV12-3/TRBV12-4; d_call: TRBD2; clone_size: .; j_call: TRBJ2-1; cdr3_nt: TGTGCCAGCAGTTTCAGGCGGGGGGGGGTGGTTTTCAATGAGCAGTTCTTC; cdr3_aa: CASSFRRGGVVFNEQFF
v_call: TRBV9; d_call: TRBD2; clone_size: .; j_call: TRBJ2-5; cdr3_nt: TGTGCCAGCAGCGCCCTGGGACTAGCGGGGGAGACCCAGTACTTC; cdr3_aa: CASSALGLAGETQYF
v_call: TRBV7-3; d_call: TRBD2; clone_size: .; j_call: TRBJ2-1; cdr3_nt: TGTGCCAGCAGCCCGATAGCGGGCTCCTACAATGAGCAGTTCTTC; cdr3_aa: CASSPIAGSYNEQFF
v_call: TRBV7-3; d_call: .; clone_size: .; j_call: TRBJ2-3; cdr3_nt: TGTGCCAGCAGCTTAATCACGGGGGATACGCAGTATTTT; cdr3_aa: CASSLITGDTQYF
v_call: TRBV29-1; d_call: .; clone_size: .; j_call: TRBJ2-5; cdr3_nt: TGCAGCGTTGGAGAGTTTGGGACCCAGTACTTC; cdr3_aa: CSVGEFGTQYF
v_call: TRBV27; d_call: TRBD1; clone_size: .; j_call: TRBJ2-7; cdr3_nt: TGTGCCAGCGGTGAGGGGACAGGGCTCGAGCAGTACTTC; cdr3_aa: CASGEGTGLEQYF
v_call: TRBV2; d_call: .; clone_size: .; j_call: TRBJ2-7; cdr3_nt: TGTGCCAGCATGGTAACGGGGTCCTACGAGCAGTACTTC; cdr3_aa: CASMVTGSYEQYF
v_call: TRBV25-1; d_call: .; clone_size: few; j_call: TRBJ2-1; cdr3_nt: TGTGCCAGCACCCCCGGGACGGGAAGCTCCTACAATGAGCAGTTCTTC; cdr3_aa: CASTPGTGSSYNEQFF
v_call: TRBV5-1; d_call: TRBD2; clone_size: few; j_call: TRBJ2-3; cdr3_nt: TGCGCCAGCAGTTACCGGACTAGCGGGGCCAATACGCAGTATTTT; cdr3_aa: CASSYRTSGANTQYF
v_call: TRBV12-3/TRBV12-4; d_call: .; clone_size: .; j_call: TRBJ2-7; cdr3_nt: TGTGCCAGCAGTTTAGGGCCAGATTATACCTACGAGCAGTACTTC; cdr3_aa: CASSLGPDYTYEQYF
v_call: TRBV5-1; d_call: TRBD2; clone_size: .; j_call: TRBJ2-2; cdr3_nt: TGCGCCAGCAGCGGGACTAGGTCCACCGGGGAGCTGTTTTTT; cdr3_aa: CASSGTRSTGELFF
v_call: TRBV7-8; d_call: TRBD1; clone_size: .; j_call: TRBJ2-1; cdr3_nt: TGTGCCAGCAGCTTAGTGGGACAGGGGATCCACAATGAGCAGTTCTTC; cdr3_aa: CASSLVGQGIHNEQFF
v_call: TRBV5-1; d_call: TRBD1; clone_size: .; j_call: TRBJ1-1; cdr3_nt: TGCGCCAGCAGCTTAATGGGACAGGGTAACACTGAAGCTTTCTTT; cdr3_aa: CASSLMGQGNTEAFF
v_call: TRBV27; d_call: .; clone_size: few; j_call: TRBJ2-7; cdr3_nt: TGTGCCAGCAGAGGCGCAGACTCCTACGAGCAGTACTTC; cdr3_aa: CASRGADSYEQYF
v_call: TRBV29-1; d_call: TRBD2; clone_size: .; j_call: TRBJ2-7; cdr3_nt: TGCAGCGTTGAAGATCGGGAGGCCGTCATCTACGAGCAGTACTTC; cdr3_aa: CSVEDREAVIYEQYF
v_call: TRBV29-1; d_call: TRBD1; clone_size: few; j_call: TRBJ2-5; cdr3_nt: TGCAGCGTTGAAGATTGGGACAGGTCAGGCGAGACCCAGTACTTC; cdr3_aa: CSVEDWDRSGETQYF
v_call: TRBV30; d_call: .; clone_size: .; j_call: TRBJ2-2; cdr3_nt: TGTGCCTGGAGTGTTATGTGGGGGAACACCGGGGAGCTGTTTTTT; cdr3_aa: CAWSVMWGNTGELFF
v_call: TRBV2; d_call: .; clone_size: many; j_call: TRBJ2-3; cdr3_nt: TGTGCCAGCAGTGAGTGGGGTAATATGGGAGATACGCAGTATTTT; cdr3_aa: CASSEWGNMGDTQYF
v_call: TRBV12-3/TRBV12-4; d_call: .; clone_size: many; j_call: TRBJ2-7; cdr3_nt: TGTGCCAGCAGTTTATGGATCGACGAGCAGTACTTC; cdr3_aa: CASSLWIDEQYF
v_call: TRBV5-5; d_call: .; clone_size: .; j_call: TRBJ2-2; cdr3_nt: TGTGCCAGCAGCTTGTCCAGATTTAACACCGGGGAGCTGTTTTTT; cdr3_aa: CASSLSRFNTGELFF
v_call: TRBV6-5; d_call: .; clone_size: few; j_call: TRBJ2-2; cdr3_nt: TGTGCCAGCAGTTACGGGAGTCGGACCGGGGAGCTGTTTTTT; cdr3_aa: CASSYGSRTGELFF
v_call: TRBV7-9; d_call: TRBD1; clone_size: .; j_call: TRBJ2-7; cdr3_nt: TGTGCCAGCAGTACCCGGGACAGGGGTCCCTCCTACGAGCAGTACTTC; cdr3_aa: CASSTRDRGPSYEQYF